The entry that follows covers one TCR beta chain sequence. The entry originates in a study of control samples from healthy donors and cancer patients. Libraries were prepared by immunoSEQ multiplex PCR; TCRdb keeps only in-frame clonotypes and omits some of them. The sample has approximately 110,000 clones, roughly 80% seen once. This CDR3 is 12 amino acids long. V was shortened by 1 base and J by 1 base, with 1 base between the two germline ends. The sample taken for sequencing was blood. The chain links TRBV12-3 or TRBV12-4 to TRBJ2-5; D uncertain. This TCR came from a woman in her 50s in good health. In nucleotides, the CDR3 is TGTGCCAGCAGTTTAGGCCAAGAGACCCAGTACTTC. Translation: CASSLGQETQYF.